The 21 T cell receptor beta chains below were found in one sample sequenced in a study of T cells in Graves' hyperthyroidism and ophthalmopathy. Using RNA transcripts as the source, TCR beta CDR3 regions were amplified. The TCR CDR3 was amplified in a first-round RT-PCR using the HTBI primer set. TCRdb reprocessed the multiplex PCR reads with MiXCR, giving one entry per CDR3 protein. The sample includes roughly 290,000 distinct CDR3 sequences, about 14% of them seen just once. Sequenced input: blood. These receptors originate from a woman aged 25 to 39 with Graves' hyperthyroidism that later progressed to Graves' ophthalmopathy.

This clonotype showed up just a few times. This chain uses TRBV5-4 with TRBJ2-4; D perhaps matches TRBD2 (5 bases). Germline CDR1 is SGHNT and CDR2 is YYREEE (reference sequence). The V end lost 1 base, the J end lost 2 bases, and 7 bases lay between the germline ends. The CDR3 is 14 amino acids. CDR3 sequence (DNA): TGTGCCAGCAGCTTGAGCGGTCCCAAAAACATTCAGTACTTC. Translating it yields CASSLSGPKNIQYF.

This clonotype appeared a few times. The CDR3 loop reads CARKQLENTGELFF. The CDR3 bases are TGTGCCAGAAAACAACTAGAGAACACCGGGGAGCTGTTTTTT. This chain joins TRBV6-2 or TRBV6-3 and TRBJ2-2; TRBD2 is a possible D gene (5 bases). This CDR3 region has 14 residues. V was cut by 9 bases and J by 1 base, with 12 bases left in between. CDR1 MNHEY and CDR2 SVGEGT come from the germline V gene.

About this clonotype itself: The germline gene is not matched at one end of the junction; a read error may be the cause. V is TRBV27 and J is TRBJ2-7; 10 nucleotides match TRBD1. The length of the CDR3 is 15 residues. Germline values: CDR1 MNHEY, CDR2 SMNVEV (reference sequence). CDR3 sequence reads: CASRPTPTGGGEQYF. For the CDR3, the DNA is TGCGCCAGCAGGCCTACCCCGACAGGGGGCGGTGAGCAGTACTTC.

Regarding this clonotype: A much larger clone differs from this one at a single base, so this may be a read error. The CDR3 nucleotides read TGTGCCAGCAGGGGGGGGAACACTGAAGCTTTCTTT. Translated: CASRGGNTEAFF. This chain uses TRBV6-1 with TRBJ1-1; weak D call: TRBD1 (5 bases). The CDR3 totals 12 residues. CDR1 is MNHNS, CDR2 SASEGT, per germline. V was clipped by 6 bases and J by 1 base, with 6 bases between them.

This clonotype was detected many times. The chain uses TRBV20-1 and TRBJ1-1; D not certain. CDR1 is DFQATT and CDR2 is SNEGSKA in the germline V gene (reference sequence). V was cut by 4 bases and J by 1 base, with 4 bases left in between. The CDR3 is 11 amino acids. The CDR3 DNA reads as TGCAGTGCTAAGGAGAACACTGAAGCTTTCTTT. This translates into CSAKENTEAFF.

This clonotype was found a few times. The chain is built from TRBV19 and TRBJ1-6; 8 nucleotides agree with TRBD1. CDR3 length equals 14 residues. The germline V gene encodes CDR1 LNHDA and CDR2 SQIVND (reference sequence). J gave up 5 bases and V 4 bases, and 1 base lay outside the gene matches. Here the CDR3 DNA reads TGTGCCAGTAGTACGGACAGGGATAATTCACCCCTCCACTTT. Translated, it gives CASSTDRDNSPLHF.

This clonotype has a count of ten or more. V usage is TRBV13 and J usage is TRBJ2-3, with D possibly TRBD1 on 5 matching bases. The ends were cut back, 0 bases at V and 6 bases at J, with 13 bases in the middle. Germline V lookup: CDR1 PRHDT, CDR2 FYEKMQ (reference sequence). CDR3 length: 15 residues. CDR3 bases: TGTGCCAGCAGCTTAGGAGGCAGGGCCTCGGATACGCAGTATTTT. It codes for CASSLGGRASDTQYF.

Details on this clonotype: One base away lies a much larger clone, so this may be a sequencing read error. This chain joins TRBV29-1 and TRBJ2-1; either TRBD1 or TRBD2 may fit D (5 bases each). V shed 3 bases and J shed 6 bases, with 15 bases lying between them. The CDR3 runs 14 residues. CDR1 SQVTM and CDR2 ANQGSEA come from the germline V gene. The CDR3 DNA is TGCAGCGTTGAGGGGGTGATTAGCCGCAATGAGCAGTTCTTC. Translation gives CSVEGVISRNEQFF.

The chain combines TRBV27 with TRBJ2-7; 7 bases align to TRBD1. Trimming cost V 5 bases and J 6 bases; bases outside gene matches: 10. The length of the CDR3 is 14 residues. CDR1 MNHEY and CDR2 SMNVEV come from the germline V gene (reference sequence). CDR3 DNA: TGTGCCAGCAGTCCGATGGGACAGTCACCCGAGCAGTACTTC. This gives the protein CASSPMGQSPEQYF.

This clonotype was recorded many times. The V call is TRBV10-3, the J call TRBJ2-7; TRBD2 agrees at 9 bases. The CDR3 is 12 residues long. After removal of 10 bases from V and 5 bases from J, the junction contained 6 bases not matched to a gene. The germline gives CDR1 ENHRY, CDR2 SYGVKD. The CDR3, as DNA: TGTGCCACGACTAGCGGCGTTCACGAGCAGTACTTC. Its translation is CATTSGVHEQYF.

This clonotype was detected many times. V gene TRBV7-9 combines with J gene TRBJ2-3, with D possibly being TRBD1 or TRBD2 (7 bases each). From germline, CDR1 is SEHNR and CDR2 FQNEAQ (reference sequence). Between the trimmed V and J ends, which lost 3 bases and 2 bases, there was a span of 15 bases. CDR3 length: 16 amino acids. The CDR3 region is CASSFSGGGHTDTQYF. DNA for the CDR3: TGTGCCAGCAGCTTCTCAGGGGGAGGGCACACAGATACGCAGTATTTT.

This clonotype has ten or more counts. Mismatch with germline at one junction end may stem from a read error. This chain connects TRBV4-3 to TRBJ1-1; D not resolved. The CDR3 has 13 amino acids. Germline values: CDR1 LGHNA, CDR2 YSLEER. DNA of the CDR3: TGTGCCAGCAGCCAAGGAGGGAACACTGAAGCTTTCTTT. It specifies CASSQGGNTEAFF.

The V and J genes are TRBV12-3 or TRBV12-4 and TRBJ1-2; 7 bases are shared with TRBD1. The CDR3 has 16 amino acids. Trimming at V came to 5 bases and at J to 3 bases, leaving 12 bases not matched to a gene. CDR3 sequence reads: CASSPTRTGWDYGYTF. The DNA of the CDR3 is TGTGCCAGCAGTCCGACACGGACAGGATGGGACTATGGCTACACCTTC.

Ten or more counts support this clonotype. The CDR3 loop reads CASSSYRDTYTEAFF. As DNA, the CDR3 is TGTGCCAGCAGCTCATACCGGGACACCTACACTGAAGCTTTCTTT. This chain uses TRBV27 with TRBJ1-1; D might be TRBD1 (6 bases). The CDR3 length is 15 residues. The V gene lost 6 bases and the J gene lost 3 bases, with 17 bases spanning the gap. Germline values: CDR1 MNHEY, CDR2 SMNVEV (reference sequence).

This clonotype was picked up many times. CDR3 amino acids: CASSSRGALEAFF. The CDR3 coding sequence is TGTGCCAGCAGTTCTAGGGGGGCGCTTGAAGCTTTCTTT. The chain recombines TRBV27 with TRBJ1-1, with D maybe TRBD1 (6 bases). The CDR3 is 13 amino acids. V was cut by 4 bases and J by 7 bases, with 13 bases left in between. The germline CDR1 and CDR2 sequences are MNHEY and SMNVEV (reference sequence).

V is TRBV2 and J is TRBJ2-7; 8 nucleotides match TRBD1. The CDR3 runs to 13 residues. Trimming at V came to 7 bases and at J to 5 bases, leaving 7 bases not matched to a gene. The germline V gene encodes CDR1 SNHLY and CDR2 FYNNEI. The DNA of the CDR3 is TGTGCCAGCAATTCGGACAGGGTCGACGAGCAGTACTTC. Translation gives CASNSDRVDEQYF.

This clonotype was observed at least ten times. The rearrangement joins TRBV28 to TRBJ1-4; D possibly corresponds to TRBD1 (6 bases). The V end lost 7 bases, the J end lost 0 bases, and 18 bases lay between the germline ends. This CDR3 has 17 amino acids. Looked up from germline, CDR1 is MDHEN and CDR2 is SYDVKM. CDR3 amino acids: CASTTIRGRATNEKLFF. For the CDR3, the DNA is TGTGCCAGCACAACAATCAGGGGAAGGGCAACTAATGAAAAACTGTTTTTT.

The V gene is TRBV7-9, the J gene TRBJ2-4; 9 nucleotides line up with TRBD1. Germline V gene lookup returns CDR1 SEHNR and CDR2 FQNEAQ (reference sequence). The ends lost 3 bases at V and 6 bases at J; junction bases unmatched: 3. The CDR3 loop spans 14 amino acids. CDR3 residues: CASSFGQGTNIQYF. CDR3 bases: TGTGCCAGCAGCTTTGGACAGGGGACAAACATTCAGTACTTC.

To note about this clonotype: This may come from a read error, since a much larger clone is one base off. This CDR3 fails to terminate in the conserved phenylalanine or tryptophan, so it likely reflects a read error. The chain recombines TRBV11-2 with TRBJ2-5; 7 bases are a match to TRBD2. Unmatched junction bases numbered 16, after V lost 10 bases and J lost 5 bases. This CDR3 spans 15 amino acids. From germline, CDR1 is SGHAT and CDR2 FQNNGV. CDR3 coding DNA: TGTGCCACCACGGTTGCGGGAGAGGAGAGTGAGACCCAGTACCTC. Its translation: CATTVAGEESETQYL.

This clonotype came up many times. The rearrangement uses TRBV12-3 or TRBV12-4 and TRBJ2-1, with 8 nucleotides matching TRBD1. This CDR3 contains 12 residues. With V trimmed by 5 bases and J by 9 bases, 3 bases remained unmatched. This CDR3 reads CASSPTGGEQFF. Written as DNA, the CDR3 is TGTGCCAGCAGTCCTACAGGGGGTGAGCAGTTCTTC.

This clonotype occurred many times. The genes are TRBV30 and TRBJ2-7, with 11 nucleotides matching TRBD2. This CDR3 is 12 amino acids long. V was pared by 5 bases and J by 5 bases, with 2 bases of the junction left unmatched. Germline CDR1 reads GTSNPN; CDR2 reads SVGIG (reference sequence). CDR3 protein: CAWETSGNEQYF. CDR3 coding DNA: TGTGCCTGGGAGACTAGCGGGAACGAGCAGTACTTC. Based on the CDR3 plus reference TRBV30 and TRBJ2-7, the full variable domain is SQTIHQWPATLVQPVGSPLSLECTVEGTSNPNLYWYRQAAGRGLQLLFYSVGIGQISSEVPQNLSASRPQDRQFILSSKKLLLSDSGFYLCAWETSGNEQYFGPGTRLTVT.